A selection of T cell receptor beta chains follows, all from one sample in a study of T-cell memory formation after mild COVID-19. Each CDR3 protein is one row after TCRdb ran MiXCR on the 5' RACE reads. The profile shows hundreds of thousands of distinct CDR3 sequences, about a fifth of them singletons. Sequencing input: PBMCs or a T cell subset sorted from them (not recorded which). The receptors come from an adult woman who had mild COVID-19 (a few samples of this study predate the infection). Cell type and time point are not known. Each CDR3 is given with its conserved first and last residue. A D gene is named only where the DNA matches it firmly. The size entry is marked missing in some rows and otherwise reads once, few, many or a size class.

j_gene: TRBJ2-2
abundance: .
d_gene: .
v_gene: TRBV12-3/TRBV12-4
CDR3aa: CASSFPSGASGELFF
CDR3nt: TGTGCCAGCAGTTTCCCTTCAGGGGCGTCGGGGGAGCTGTTTTTT

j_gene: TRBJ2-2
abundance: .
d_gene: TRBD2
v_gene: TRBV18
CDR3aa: CASSPPTSGVTGELFF
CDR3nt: TGTGCCAGCTCACCACCTACTAGCGGGGTTACCGGGGAGCTGTTTTTT

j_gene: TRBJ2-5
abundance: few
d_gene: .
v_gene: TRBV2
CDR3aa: CASSERRVQETQYF
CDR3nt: TGTGCCAGCAGTGAAAGGAGGGTTCAAGAGACCCAGTACTTC

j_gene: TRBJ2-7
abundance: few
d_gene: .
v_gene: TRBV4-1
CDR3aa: CASSQDTDTAIEQYF
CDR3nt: TGCGCCAGCAGCCAAGATACGGACACCGCCATCGAGCAGTACTTC

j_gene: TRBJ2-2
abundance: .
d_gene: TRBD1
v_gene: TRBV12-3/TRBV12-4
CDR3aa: CASSSRDRGNTGELFF
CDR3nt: TGTGCCAGCAGTTCAAGAGACAGGGGGAACACCGGGGAGCTGTTTTTT

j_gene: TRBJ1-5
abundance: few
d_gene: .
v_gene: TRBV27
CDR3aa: CASSLIFGNQPQHF
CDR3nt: TGTGCCAGCAGTTTAATTTTCGGCAATCAGCCCCAGCATTTT

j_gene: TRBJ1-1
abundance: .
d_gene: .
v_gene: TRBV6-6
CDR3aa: CASSYPSQGLNTEAFF
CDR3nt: TGTGCCAGCAGTTACCCGTCACAGGGCTTGAACACTGAAGCTTTCTTT

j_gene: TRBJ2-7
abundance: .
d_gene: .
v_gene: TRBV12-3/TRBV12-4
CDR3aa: CASSSRQFSEQYF
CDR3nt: TGTGCCAGCAGTTCACGACAGTTCTCCGAGCAGTACTTC

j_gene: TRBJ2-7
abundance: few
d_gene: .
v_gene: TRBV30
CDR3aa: CAWSGLSLGYEQYF
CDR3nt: TGTGCCTGGAGTGGGCTATCCCTAGGCTACGAGCAGTACTTC

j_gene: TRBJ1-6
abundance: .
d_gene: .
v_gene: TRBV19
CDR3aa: CASNLGKDSPLHF
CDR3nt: TGTGCCAGTAATCTGGGCAAAGATTCACCCCTCCACTTT

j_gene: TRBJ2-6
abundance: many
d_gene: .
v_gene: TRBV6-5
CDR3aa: CASNQTWISGANVLTF
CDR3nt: TGTGCCAGCAATCAGACGTGGATTTCTGGGGCCAACGTCCTGACTTTC

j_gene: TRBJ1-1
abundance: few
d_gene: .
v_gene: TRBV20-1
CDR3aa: CSATDRRRVPMNTEAFF
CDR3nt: TGCAGTGCCACTGACAGGCGTAGAGTTCCTATGAACACTGAAGCTTTCTTT

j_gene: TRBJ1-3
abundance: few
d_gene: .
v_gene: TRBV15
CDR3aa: CATSRDLGSGNTIYF
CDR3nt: TGTGCCACCAGCAGAGATTTGGGTTCTGGAAACACCATATATTTT

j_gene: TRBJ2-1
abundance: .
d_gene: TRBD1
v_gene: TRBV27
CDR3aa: CASSWTGHNEQFF
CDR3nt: TGTGCCAGCAGTTGGACAGGTCACAATGAGCAGTTCTTC

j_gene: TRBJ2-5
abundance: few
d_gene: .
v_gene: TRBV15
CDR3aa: CATSREAETQYF
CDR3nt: TGTGCCACCAGCAGAGAGGCAGAGACCCAGTACTTC

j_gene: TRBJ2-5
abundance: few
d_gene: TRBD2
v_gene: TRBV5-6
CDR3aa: CASSQIAGEETQYF
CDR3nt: TGTGCCAGCAGCCAGATAGCGGGGGAGGAGACCCAGTACTTC

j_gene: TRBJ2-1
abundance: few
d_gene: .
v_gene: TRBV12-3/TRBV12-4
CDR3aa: CASTGTVTGKGLNEQFF
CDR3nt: TGTGCCAGCACCGGGACAGTCACCGGGAAGGGACTCAATGAGCAGTTCTTC

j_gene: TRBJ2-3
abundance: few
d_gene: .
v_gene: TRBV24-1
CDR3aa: CATSGLLANGAQYF
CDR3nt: TGTGCCACCAGTGGATTGCTAGCGAATGGAGCGCAGTATTTT

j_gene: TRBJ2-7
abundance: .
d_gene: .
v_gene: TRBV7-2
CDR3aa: CASSVTGSYEQYF
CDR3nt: TGTGCCAGCAGCGTCACAGGGAGCTACGAGCAGTACTTC

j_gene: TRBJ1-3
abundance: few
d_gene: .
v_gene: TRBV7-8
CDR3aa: CASSFHSLSSGNTIYF
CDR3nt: TGTGCCAGCAGCTTCCACAGTCTGAGCTCTGGAAACACCATATATTTT

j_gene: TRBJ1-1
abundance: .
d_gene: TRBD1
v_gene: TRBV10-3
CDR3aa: CAISGSGGDSTEAFF
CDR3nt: TGTGCCATCAGTGGTTCAGGGGGCGACAGCACTGAAGCTTTCTTT

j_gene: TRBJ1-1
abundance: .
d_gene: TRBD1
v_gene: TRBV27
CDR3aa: CASSFRDSQGTEAFF
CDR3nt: TGTGCCAGCAGTTTTAGGGACAGCCAAGGAACTGAAGCTTTCTTT

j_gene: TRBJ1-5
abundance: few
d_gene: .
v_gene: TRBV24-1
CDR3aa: CATSDDRTNQPQHF
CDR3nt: TGTGCCACCAGTGATGATAGGACCAATCAGCCCCAGCATTTT

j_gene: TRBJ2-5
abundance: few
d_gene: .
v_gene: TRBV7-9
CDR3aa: CASSLSRWGEGETQYF
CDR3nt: TGTGCCAGCAGCTTATCTCGATGGGGAGAGGGAGAGACCCAGTACTTC

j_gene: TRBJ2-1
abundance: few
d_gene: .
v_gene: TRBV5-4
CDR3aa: CASSEDPYNEQFF
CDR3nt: TGTGCCAGCAGCGAGGATCCCTACAATGAGCAGTTCTTC

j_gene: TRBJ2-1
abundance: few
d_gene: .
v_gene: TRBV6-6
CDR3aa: CASSSAWGPYNEQFF
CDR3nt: TGTGCCAGCAGTTCTGCGTGGGGTCCCTACAATGAGCAGTTCTTC

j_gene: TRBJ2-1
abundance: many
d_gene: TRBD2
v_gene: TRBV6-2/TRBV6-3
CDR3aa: CASNHGTSQNEQFF
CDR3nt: TGTGCCAGCAACCATGGGACTAGCCAAAATGAGCAGTTCTTC

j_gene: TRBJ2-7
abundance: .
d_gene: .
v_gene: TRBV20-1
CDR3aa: CSANPGHQLSEQYF
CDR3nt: TGCAGTGCAAATCCGGGACATCAACTATCCGAGCAGTACTTC

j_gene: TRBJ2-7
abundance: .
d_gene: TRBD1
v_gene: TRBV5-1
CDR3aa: CASSGGRSGGSSYEQYF
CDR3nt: TGCGCCAGCAGCGGAGGGAGATCAGGGGGCAGTTCCTACGAGCAGTACTTC

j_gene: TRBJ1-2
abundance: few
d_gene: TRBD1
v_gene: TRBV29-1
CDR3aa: CSVPGGNYGYTF
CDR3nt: TGCAGCGTCCCAGGGGGGAACTATGGCTACACCTTC

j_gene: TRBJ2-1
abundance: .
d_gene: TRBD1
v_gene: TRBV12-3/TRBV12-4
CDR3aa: CASSFGGTGPYNEQFF
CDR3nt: TGTGCCAGCAGTTTTGGAGGGACAGGGCCCTACAATGAGCAGTTCTTC

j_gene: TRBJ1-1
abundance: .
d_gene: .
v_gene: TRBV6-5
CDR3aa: CASSLIPDSMNTEAFF
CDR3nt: TGTGCCAGCAGTCTAATCCCGGACAGTATGAACACTGAAGCTTTCTTT

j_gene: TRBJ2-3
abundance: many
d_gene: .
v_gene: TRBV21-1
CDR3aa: CASSKEAPRRDTQYF
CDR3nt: TGTGCCAGCAGCAAAGAAGCCCCGCGGAGAGATACGCAGTATTTT

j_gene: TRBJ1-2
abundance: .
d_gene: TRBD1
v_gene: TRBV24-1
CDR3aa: CATSDPGTGGGYTF
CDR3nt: TGTGCCACCAGTGATCCTGGGACAGGCGGCGGCTACACCTTC

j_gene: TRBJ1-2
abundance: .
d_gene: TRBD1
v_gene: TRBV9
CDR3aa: CASSVSDRDYYGYTF
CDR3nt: TGTGCCAGCAGCGTCAGCGACAGGGACTACTATGGCTACACCTTC